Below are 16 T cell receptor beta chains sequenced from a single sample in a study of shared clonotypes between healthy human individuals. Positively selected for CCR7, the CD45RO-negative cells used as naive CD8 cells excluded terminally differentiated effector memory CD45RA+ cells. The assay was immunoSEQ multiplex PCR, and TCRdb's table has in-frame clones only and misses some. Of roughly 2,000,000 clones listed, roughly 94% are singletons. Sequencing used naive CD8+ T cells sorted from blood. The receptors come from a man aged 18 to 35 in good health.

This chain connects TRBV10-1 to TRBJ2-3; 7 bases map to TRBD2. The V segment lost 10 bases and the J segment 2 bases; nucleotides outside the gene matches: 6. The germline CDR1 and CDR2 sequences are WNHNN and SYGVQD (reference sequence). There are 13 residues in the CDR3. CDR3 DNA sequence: TGCGCCACATCTAGCGGTAACACAGATACGCAGTATTTT. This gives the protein CATSSGNTDTQYF.

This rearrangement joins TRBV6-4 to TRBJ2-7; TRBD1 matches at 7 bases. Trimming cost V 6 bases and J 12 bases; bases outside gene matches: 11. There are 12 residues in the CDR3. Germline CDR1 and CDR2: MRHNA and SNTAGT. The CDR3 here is CASSGDSLRGYF. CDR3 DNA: TGTGCCAGCAGCGGGGACAGCTTGAGAGGGTACTTC.

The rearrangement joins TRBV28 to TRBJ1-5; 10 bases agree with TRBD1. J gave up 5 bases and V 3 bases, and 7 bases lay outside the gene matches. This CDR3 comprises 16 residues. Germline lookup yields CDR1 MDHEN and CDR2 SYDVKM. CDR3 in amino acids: CASSFGTGVVDQPQHF. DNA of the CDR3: TGTGCCAGCAGTTTCGGGACAGGGGTAGTCGATCAGCCCCAGCATTTT.

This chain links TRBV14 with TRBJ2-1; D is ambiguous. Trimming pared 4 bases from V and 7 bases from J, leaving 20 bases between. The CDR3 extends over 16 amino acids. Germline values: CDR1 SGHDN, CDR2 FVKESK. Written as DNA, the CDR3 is TGTGCCAGCAGCCCGTGGAGCTACGCTTCGACGAATGAGCAGTTCTTC. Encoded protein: CASSPWSYASTNEQFF.

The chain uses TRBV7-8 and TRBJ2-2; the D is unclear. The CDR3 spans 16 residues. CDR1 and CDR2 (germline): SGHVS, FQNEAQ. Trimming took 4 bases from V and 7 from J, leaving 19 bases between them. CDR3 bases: TGTGCCAGCAGCTCCACCTTTGGCGAATGGGTCGGGGAGCTGTTTTTT. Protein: CASSSTFGEWVGELFF.

The CDR3 sequence is CASSPEQGSFGYEQYF. Written as DNA, the CDR3 is TGCGCCAGCAGCCCCGAACAGGGGAGTTTCGGCTACGAGCAGTACTTC. The chain has TRBV5-1 and TRBJ2-7, with 7 positions matching TRBD1. J gave up 3 bases and V 4 bases, and 13 bases lay outside the gene matches. Germline lookup yields CDR1 SGHRS and CDR2 YFSETQ. CDR3 size: 16 residues.

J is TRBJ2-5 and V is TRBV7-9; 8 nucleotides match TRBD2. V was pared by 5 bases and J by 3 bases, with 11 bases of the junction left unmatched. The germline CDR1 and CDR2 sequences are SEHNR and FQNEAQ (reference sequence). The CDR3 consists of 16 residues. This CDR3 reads CASSRVRGRGEETQYF. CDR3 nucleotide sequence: TGTGCCAGCAGCCGCGTCCGGGGGCGGGGGGAAGAGACCCAGTACTTC.

The CDR3 DNA follows: TGTGCCAGCAGTTGGGGACTGCTCTACGAGCAGTACTTC. Amino acids: CASSWGLLYEQYF. This chain uses TRBV6-5 with TRBJ2-5; perhaps TRBD2 as D (6 bases). The DNA end is more similar to TRBJ2-7, so the J call may be wrong. The CDR3 contains 13 residues. Germline V lookup: CDR1 MNHEY, CDR2 SVGAGI.

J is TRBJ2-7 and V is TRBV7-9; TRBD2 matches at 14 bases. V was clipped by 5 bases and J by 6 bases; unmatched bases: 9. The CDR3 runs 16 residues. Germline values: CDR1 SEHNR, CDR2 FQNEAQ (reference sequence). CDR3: CASSHGTSGRNGEQYF. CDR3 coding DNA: TGTGCCAGCAGCCACGGGACTAGCGGGAGAAACGGCGAGCAGTACTTC.

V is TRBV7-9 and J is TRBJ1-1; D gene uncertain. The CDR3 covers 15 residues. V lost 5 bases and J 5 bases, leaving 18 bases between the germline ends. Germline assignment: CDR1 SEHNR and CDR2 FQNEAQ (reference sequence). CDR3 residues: CASSPPAVTVTEAFF. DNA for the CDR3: TGTGCCAGCAGCCCACCCGCGGTCACAGTGACTGAAGCTTTCTTT. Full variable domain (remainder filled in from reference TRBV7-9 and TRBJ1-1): DTGVSQNPRHKITKRGQNVTFRCDPISEHNRLYWYRQTLGQGPEFLTYFQNEAQLEKSRLLSDRFSAERPKGSFSTLEIQRTEQGDSAMYLCASSPPAVTVTEAFFGQGTRLTVV.

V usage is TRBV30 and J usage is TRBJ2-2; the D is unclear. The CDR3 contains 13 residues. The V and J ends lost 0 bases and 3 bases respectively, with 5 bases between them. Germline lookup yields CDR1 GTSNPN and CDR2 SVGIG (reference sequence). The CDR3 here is CAWSVGYTGELFF. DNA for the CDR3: TGTGCCTGGAGTGTTGGGTACACCGGGGAGCTGTTTTTT.

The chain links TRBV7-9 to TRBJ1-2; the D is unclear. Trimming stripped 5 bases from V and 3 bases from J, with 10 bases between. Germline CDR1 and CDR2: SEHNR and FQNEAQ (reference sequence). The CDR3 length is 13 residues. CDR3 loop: CASSKTMDYGYTF. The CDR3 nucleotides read TGTGCCAGCAGCAAGACCATGGACTATGGCTACACCTTC.

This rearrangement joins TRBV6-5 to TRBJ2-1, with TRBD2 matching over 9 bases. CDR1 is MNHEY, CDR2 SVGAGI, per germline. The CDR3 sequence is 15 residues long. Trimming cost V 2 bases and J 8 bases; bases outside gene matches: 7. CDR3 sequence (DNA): TGTGCCAGCAGTTACGCGCCGGGACTAGCCGATGAGCAGTTCTTC. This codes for CASSYAPGLADEQFF.

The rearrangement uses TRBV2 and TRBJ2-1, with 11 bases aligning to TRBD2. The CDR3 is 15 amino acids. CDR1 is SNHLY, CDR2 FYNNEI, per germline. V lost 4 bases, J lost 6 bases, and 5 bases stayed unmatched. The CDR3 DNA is TGTGCCAGCAGTGGAACTAGCGGGAGAGGCAATGAGCAGTTCTTC. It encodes CASSGTSGRGNEQFF. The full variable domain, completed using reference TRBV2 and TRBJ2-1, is EPEVTQTPSHQVTQMGQEVILRCVPISNHLYFYWYRQILGQKVEFLVSFYNNEISEKSEIFDDQFSVERPDGSNFTLKIRSTKLEDSAMYFCASSGTSGRGNEQFFGPGTRLTVL.

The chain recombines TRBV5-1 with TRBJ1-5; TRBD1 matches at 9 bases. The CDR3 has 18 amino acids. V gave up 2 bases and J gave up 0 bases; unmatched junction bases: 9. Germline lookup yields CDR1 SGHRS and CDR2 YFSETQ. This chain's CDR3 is CASSLPGTGRNSNQPQHF. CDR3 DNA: TGCGCCAGCAGCTTACCCGGGACAGGGAGGAATAGCAATCAGCCCCAGCATTTT.

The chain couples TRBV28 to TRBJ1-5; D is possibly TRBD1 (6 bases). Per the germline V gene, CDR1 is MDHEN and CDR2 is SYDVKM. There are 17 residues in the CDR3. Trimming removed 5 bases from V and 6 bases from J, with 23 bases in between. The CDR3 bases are TGTGCCAGCAGTCAAGGGGAGGGGGTGGCTTTGAGTCAGCCCCAGCATTTT. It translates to CASSQGEGVALSQPQHF.